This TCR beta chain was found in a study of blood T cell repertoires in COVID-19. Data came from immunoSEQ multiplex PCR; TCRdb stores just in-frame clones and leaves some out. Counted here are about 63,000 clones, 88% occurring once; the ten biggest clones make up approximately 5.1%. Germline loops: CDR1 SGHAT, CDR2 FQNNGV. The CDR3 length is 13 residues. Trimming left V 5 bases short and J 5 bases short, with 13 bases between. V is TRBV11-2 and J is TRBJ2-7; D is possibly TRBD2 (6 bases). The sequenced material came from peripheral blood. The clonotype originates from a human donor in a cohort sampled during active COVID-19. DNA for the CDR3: TGTGCCAGCAGCAGAGGCGGGGACCACGAGCAGTACTTC. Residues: CASSRGGDHEQYF.